This T cell receptor beta chain was found in a study of CD8 T cells in ankylosing spondylitis. Comment on this clonotype: Its cognate antigen is unknown.

Points from the study as a whole: Seemingly characteristic of ankylosing spondylitis blood was a TCR beta motif consisting of several highly homologous variants. Matched ankylosing spondylitis synovial fluid reportedly showed significant enrichment of disease-linked clones. Disease-associated clonotypes exhibited CD8+ identity and were relatively infrequent in peripheral blood.

Scientists made TCR beta libraries using quantitative 5'-RACE with molecular barcodes. TCRdb re-analysed the 5' RACE reads in MiXCR, keeping a single row per CDR3 protein. The table has some 450,000 distinct CDR3 sequences, approximately 17% seen once. Specimen: blood, either unsorted or a sorted T cell fraction (not recorded which). This TCR was recovered from a male donor with ankylosing spondylitis.

The CDR3 region has the DNA TGCAGTGCTATGGGAGGACAGCCTGAAGCTTTCTTT. This codes for CSAMGGQPEAFF. This chain links TRBV20-1 with TRBJ1-1; perhaps TRBD1 as D (6 bases). The CDR3 is 12 residues long. Germline V gene sequence: CDR1 DFQATT, CDR2 SNEGSKA (reference sequence). V lost 4 bases, J lost 6 bases, and 12 bases lay in between.